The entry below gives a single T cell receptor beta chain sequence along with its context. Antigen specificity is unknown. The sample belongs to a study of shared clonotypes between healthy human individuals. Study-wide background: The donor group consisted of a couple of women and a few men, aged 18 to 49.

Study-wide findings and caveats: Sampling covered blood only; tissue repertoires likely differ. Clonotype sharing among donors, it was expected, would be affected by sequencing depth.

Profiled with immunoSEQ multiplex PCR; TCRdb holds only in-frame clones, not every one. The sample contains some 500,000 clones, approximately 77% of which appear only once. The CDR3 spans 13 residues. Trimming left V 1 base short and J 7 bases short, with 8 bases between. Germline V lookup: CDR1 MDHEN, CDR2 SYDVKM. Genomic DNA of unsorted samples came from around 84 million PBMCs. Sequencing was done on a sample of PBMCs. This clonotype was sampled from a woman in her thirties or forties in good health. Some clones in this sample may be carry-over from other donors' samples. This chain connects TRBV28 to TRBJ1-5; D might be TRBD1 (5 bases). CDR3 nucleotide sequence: TGTGCCAGCAGTTTATCAGGGTCCCAGCCCCAGCATTTT. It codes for CASSLSGSQPQHF. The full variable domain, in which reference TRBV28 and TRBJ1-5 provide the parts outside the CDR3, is DVKVTQSSRYLVKRTGEKVFLECVQDMDHENMFWYRQDPGLGLRLIYFSYDVKMKEKGDIPEGYSVSREKKERFSLILESASTNQTSMYLCASSLSGSQPQHFGDGTRLSIL.